The subject of this entry is one T cell receptor (beta chain). The data are from a study of blood T cell repertoires in COVID-19. The assay was immunoSEQ multiplex PCR, and TCRdb's table has in-frame clones only and misses some. The sample records 130,000 or so clones, 70% to 90% being singletons. Specimen: peripheral blood. This TCR derives from a human donor in a cohort sampled during active COVID-19.

CDR3 loop: CASSQDTGDIQPQHF. The CDR3 DNA reads as TGTGCCAGCAGCCAAGACACGGGGGATATACAGCCCCAGCATTTT. This sequence joins TRBV3-1 (or the pseudogene TRBV3-2) and TRBJ1-5, with D perhaps matching TRBD1 (5 bases). Trimming pared 0 bases from V and 7 bases from J, leaving 13 bases between. Germline V lookup: CDR1 LGHDT, CDR2 YNNKEL (reference sequence). This CDR3 region has 15 residues.